The clone carrying this T cell receptor (beta chain) was detected many times. The data were taken from a study of human T cells and chemical hapten exposure. In TCRdb, the RACE reads were re-called with MiXCR into one record per CDR3 protein. Of around 120,000 distinct CDR3 sequences in the sample, about 12% were seen once. The CDR3 runs to 17 residues. Germline CDR1 and CDR2: MNHNS and SASEGT. Germline trimming cut 2 bases from V and 3 bases from J; bases unmatched to any gene: 10. This sample's time point: patch test 1, 2 weeks after DPC sensitization. This sample's treatment: therapeutic diphenylcyclopropenone sensitization with weekly scalp DPC.

Sequencing used whole blood, obtained in connection with sensitization to the hapten diphenylcyclopropenone (DPC). V is TRBV6-1 and J is TRBJ2-3; 8 nucleotides line up with TRBD1. The source of this sequence is a woman in her forties or fifties with alopecia areata. Some clones in this sample may be carry-over from other donors' samples. The CDR3: CASSEQSGQGGTDTQYF. The CDR3, as DNA: TGTGCCAGCAGTGAACAGTCTGGACAGGGCGGTACAGATACGCAGTATTTT.